Listed here are 23 T cell receptor beta chains from one sample, sequenced in a study of cytomegalovirus exposure and HLA in healthy donors (dated by TCRdb to 2017 to 2019). The library was produced with the immunoSEQ multiplex PCR assay. The multiplex PCR relied on a mix of 60 forward primers for TCR Vbeta segments and 13 reverse primers for TCR Jbeta segments. TCRdb took this table from immuneACCESS and kept in-frame rearrangements with V and J called. Such tables lack part of the clones; where checked against another copy, unresolved V genes explain under half of the gap, and the rest is unexplained. This sample is represented by 150,000 or so clones; approximately 80% of them were singletons. The leading ten clones occupy roughly 3.7% of the sample. Sample: PBMCs. The receptors shown here come from a male donor in good health and CMV-seronegative.

This clone was detected only a few times. V and J are TRBV7-2 and TRBJ2-7, with 8 positions matching TRBD1. The V gene end was trimmed by 5 bases and the J gene end by 7 bases; junction bases not matched to a gene: 7. CDR3 length: 13 residues. CDR1 SGHTA and CDR2 FQGNSA come from the germline V gene. The CDR3 is CASSIDRGGEQYF. The CDR3 DNA reads TGTGCCAGCAGCATAGACAGGGGTGGGGAGCAGTACTTC.

The CDR3 nucleotides are TGTGCCAGCTCACCGGGACCCGGGACAGGGGACTACGAGCAGTACTTC. The encoded protein is CASSPGPGTGDYEQYF. The chain recombines TRBV18 with TRBJ2-7; 10 bases fit TRBD1. J was trimmed by 3 bases and V by 3 bases; bases with no gene match: 8. CDR3 size: 16 residues. Germline-derived CDR1 and CDR2 are KGHSH and LQKENI.

V and J are TRBV11-3 and TRBJ2-1; 10 bases align to TRBD2. V lost 5 bases and J lost 10; bases outside the gene matches: 11. The CDR3 contains 15 residues. Germline V CDR1 and CDR2: SGHNT, YENEEA. The CDR3 DNA sequence: TGTGCCAGCAGCCCAACCGGGACTAGCGATCAGGAGCAGTTCTTC. As protein: CASSPTGTSDQEQFF.

This clone has just one count. The chain joins TRBV27 to TRBJ2-1, with 9 bases lining up with TRBD1. Germline CDR1 MNHEY, CDR2 SMNVEV (reference sequence). The CDR3 spans 16 residues. With 5 bases clipped from V and 5 bases from J, the junction kept 10 bases outside the gene matches. CDR3 DNA sequence: TGTGCCAGCAGTAGAGTGACAGGGGGGATCAACAATGAGCAGTTCTTC. This translates into CASSRVTGGINNEQFF.

The rearrangement links TRBV4-1 to TRBJ2-3; 11 bases line up with TRBD2. Germline assignment: CDR1 MGHRA and CDR2 YSYEKL. The CDR3 consists of 16 residues. Trimming cost V 4 bases and J 5 bases; bases outside gene matches: 8. CDR3 loop: CASSPVNSGGVDTQYF. For the CDR3, the DNA is TGCGCCAGCAGCCCCGTTAATAGCGGGGGGGTAGATACGCAGTATTTT.

This chain links TRBV4-2 with TRBJ2-7; 11 bases are a match to TRBD1. This CDR3 spans 17 amino acids. After removal of 0 bases from V and 3 bases from J, the junction contained 7 bases not matched to a gene. Per the germline V gene, CDR1 is LGHNA and CDR2 is YNFKEQ. The CDR3 spells CASSQDMGGTGGYEQYF. The CDR3 nucleotides read TGTGCCAGCAGCCAAGATATGGGGGGGACAGGGGGCTACGAGCAGTACTTC.

The J gene is TRBJ2-7, the V gene TRBV7-2; 8 bases match TRBD2. Per the germline V gene, CDR1 is SGHTA and CDR2 is FQGNSA. This CDR3 spans 13 amino acids. Trimming at V came to 4 bases and at J to 3 bases, leaving 2 bases not matched to a gene. CDR3 DNA sequence: TGTGCCAGCAGCTCCAGCGGGAGCTACGAGCAGTACTTC. Its translation: CASSSSGSYEQYF.

CDR3 in amino acids: CASSKDQRGRTGELFF. The CDR3 DNA follows: TGTGCCAGCAGCAAAGATCAAAGGGGTCGGACCGGGGAGCTGTTTTTT. The chain is built from TRBV21-1 and TRBJ2-2; the listed D gene, TRBD1, was not tested against the DNA. TRBV21-1 is listed as a pseudogene. CDR3 length equals 16 residues.

The chain joins TRBV5-4 to TRBJ2-7, with TRBD1 matching 10 bases. Per the germline V gene, CDR1 is SGHNT and CDR2 is YYREEE (reference sequence). Germline trimming cut 5 bases from V and 6 bases from J; bases unmatched to any gene: 11. The CDR3 runs to 15 residues. The CDR3, as DNA: TGTGCCAGCAGATCCCCGGGACAGGGGTTTGCCGAGCAGTACTTC. This gives the protein CASRSPGQGFAEQYF.

This chain uses TRBV6-6 with TRBJ2-1, with TRBD2 as a possible D gene (6 bases). This CDR3 has 15 amino acids. Germline V gene data show CDR1 as MNHNY and CDR2 as SVGAGI (reference sequence). Trimming removed 6 bases from V and 3 bases from J, with 15 bases in between. The CDR3 sequence is CASSTSAGLYNEQFF. Written as DNA, the CDR3 is TGTGCCAGCAGCACCAGTGCGGGACTCTACAATGAGCAGTTCTTC.

This clone has just a few counts. V and J are TRBV29-1 and TRBJ2-7, with 7 bases identical to TRBD1. This CDR3 is 13 amino acids long. Unmatched junction bases numbered 9, after V lost 6 bases and J lost 4 bases. Per the germline V gene, CDR1 is SQVTM and CDR2 is ANQGSEA. The CDR3 sequence: CSVQGPPSYEQYF. CDR3 coding DNA: TGCAGCGTACAGGGGCCCCCTTCTTACGAGCAGTACTTC.

This chain connects TRBV5-1 to TRBJ1-2; D is undetermined. This CDR3 comprises 12 residues. Trimming pared 0 bases from V and 5 bases from J, leaving 5 bases between. Germline-derived CDR1 and CDR2 are SGHRS and YFSETQ. For the CDR3, the DNA is TGCGCCAGCAGCTTGGGGGAGTATGGCTACACCTTC. As protein: CASSLGEYGYTF.

This chain joins TRBV9 and TRBJ1-3; weak D call: TRBD1 (5 bases). V was clipped by 0 bases and J by 9 bases, with 10 bases between them. The CDR3 is 13 amino acids. CDR1 SGDLS and CDR2 YYNGEE come from the germline V gene. CDR3 nucleotide sequence: TGTGCCAGCAGCGTAGTTGGGGGGAGCACCATATATTTT. Residues: CASSVVGGSTIYF.

The gene calls are TRBV25-1 and TRBJ2-3; D remains unclear. CDR1 is MGHDK and CDR2 is SYGVNS in the germline V gene. The ends were cut back, 5 bases at V and 4 bases at J, with 13 bases in the middle. This CDR3 contains 14 residues. DNA for the CDR3: TGTGCCAGCAGTATAAGGAAAACAGCAGATACGCAGTATTTT. Translating gives CASSIRKTADTQYF. The full variable domain, in which reference TRBV25-1 and TRBJ2-3 provide the parts outside the CDR3, is EADIYQTPRYLVIGTGKKITLECSQTMGHDKMYWYQQDPGMELHLIHYSYGVNSTEKGDLSSESTVSRIRTEHFPLTLESARPSHTSQYLCASSIRKTADTQYFGPGTRLTVL.

The chain combines TRBV11-2 with TRBJ2-3, with a tentative D call TRBD2 (5 bases). The CDR3 spans 12 residues. Germline V CDR1 and CDR2: SGHAT, FQNNGV. Trimming shortened V by 10 bases and J by 4 bases, and 12 bases separated the two germline ends. The CDR3 region is CATQRGSDTQYF. Written as DNA, the CDR3 is TGTGCCACGCAGCGAGGGTCAGATACGCAGTATTTT.

The chain is built from TRBV19 and TRBJ2-3; 11 bases are shared with TRBD2. The CDR3 runs 15 residues. V trimming: 5 bases; J trimming: 4 bases; junction bases outside the gene matches: 5. From germline, CDR1 is LNHDA and CDR2 SQIVND (reference sequence). The CDR3 coding sequence is TGTGCCAGTAGTGAACTACTAGCGGGGGCAGATACGCAGTATTTT. Translated, it gives CASSELLAGADTQYF.

The J gene is TRBJ2-1, the V gene TRBV6-5, with D possibly matching TRBD2 (6 bases). This CDR3 comprises 14 residues. Germline V gene lookup returns CDR1 MNHEY and CDR2 SVGAGI. V was clipped by 7 bases and J by 5 bases, with 15 bases between them. CDR3 amino acids: CASTRLDPNNEQFF. The DNA for the CDR3 is TGTGCCAGCACAAGACTAGACCCAAACAATGAGCAGTTCTTC.

The chain is built from TRBV27 and TRBJ2-7, with D tentatively TRBD1 (5 bases). CDR3 length: 16 residues. Trimming took 7 bases from V and 2 from J, leaving 21 bases between them. Looked up from germline, CDR1 is MNHEY and CDR2 is SMNVEV (reference sequence). The CDR3 nucleotides read TGTGCCAGCACTCGAAAAACAGGTTTCGTTCCCTACGAGCAGTACTTC. Encoded protein: CASTRKTGFVPYEQYF.

The rearrangement joins TRBV9 to TRBJ2-4, with D possibly matching TRBD2 (7 bases). The CDR3 is made up of 15 amino acids. The germline V and J ends were trimmed by 0 bases and 5 bases, with 12 bases remaining between them. Germline CDR1 SGDLS, CDR2 YYNGEE. The CDR3 DNA sequence: TGTGCCAGCAGCGTAGGTGTGGGGGGGCAAAACATTCAGTACTTC. Its protein product is CASSVGVGGQNIQYF.

The chain links TRBV2 to TRBJ1-1, with 9 bases that match TRBD1. The CDR3 totals 16 residues. The V gene's germline CDR1 is SNHLY and CDR2 FYNNEI. J was trimmed by 0 bases and V by 6 bases; bases with no gene match: 8. Written as DNA, the CDR3 is TGTGCCAGCAGGATACAGGGGGCCCGGTTGAACACTGAAGCTTTCTTT. Protein sequence: CASRIQGARLNTEAFF.

The gene calls are TRBV18 and TRBJ2-7; TRBD1 is a possible D gene (6 bases). Trimming removed 3 bases at V and 3 bases at J, with 18 bases between. The CDR3 has 16 amino acids. Germline CDR1 KGHSH, CDR2 LQKENI. CDR3: CASSPPGTKRLYEQYF. In nucleotides, the CDR3 is TGTGCCAGCTCACCCCCCGGGACAAAGCGGCTCTACGAGCAGTACTTC. The full variable domain, with the rest looked up from reference TRBV18 and TRBJ2-7, is NAGVMQNPRHLVRRRGQEARLRCSPMKGHSHVYWYRQLPEEGLKFMVYLQKENIIDESGMPKERFSAEFPKEGPSILRIQQVVRGDSAAYFCASSPPGTKRLYEQYFGPGTRLTVT.

This clone was picked up one time. The chain carries TRBV27 and TRBJ2-7, with D perhaps matching TRBD2 (6 bases). V was trimmed by 5 bases and J by 6 bases, leaving 17 bases between them. Germline CDR1 and CDR2: MNHEY and SMNVEV (reference sequence). The CDR3 extends over 14 amino acids. The CDR3 sequence: CASSTRVGGGEQYF. Written as DNA, the CDR3 is TGTGCCAGCAGTACCAGGGTGGGGGGAGGCGAGCAGTACTTC.

The V call is TRBV5-4, the J call TRBJ2-2; 11 bases fit TRBD2. The germline CDR1 and CDR2 sequences are SGHNT and YYREEE (reference sequence). After removal of 3 bases from V and 5 bases from J, the junction contained 6 bases not matched to a gene. The CDR3 runs 16 residues. Written as DNA, the CDR3 is TGTGCCAGCAGCTGGCCCGCTAGCGGGAGGACCGGGGAGCTGTTTTTT. Encoded protein: CASSWPASGRTGELFF.